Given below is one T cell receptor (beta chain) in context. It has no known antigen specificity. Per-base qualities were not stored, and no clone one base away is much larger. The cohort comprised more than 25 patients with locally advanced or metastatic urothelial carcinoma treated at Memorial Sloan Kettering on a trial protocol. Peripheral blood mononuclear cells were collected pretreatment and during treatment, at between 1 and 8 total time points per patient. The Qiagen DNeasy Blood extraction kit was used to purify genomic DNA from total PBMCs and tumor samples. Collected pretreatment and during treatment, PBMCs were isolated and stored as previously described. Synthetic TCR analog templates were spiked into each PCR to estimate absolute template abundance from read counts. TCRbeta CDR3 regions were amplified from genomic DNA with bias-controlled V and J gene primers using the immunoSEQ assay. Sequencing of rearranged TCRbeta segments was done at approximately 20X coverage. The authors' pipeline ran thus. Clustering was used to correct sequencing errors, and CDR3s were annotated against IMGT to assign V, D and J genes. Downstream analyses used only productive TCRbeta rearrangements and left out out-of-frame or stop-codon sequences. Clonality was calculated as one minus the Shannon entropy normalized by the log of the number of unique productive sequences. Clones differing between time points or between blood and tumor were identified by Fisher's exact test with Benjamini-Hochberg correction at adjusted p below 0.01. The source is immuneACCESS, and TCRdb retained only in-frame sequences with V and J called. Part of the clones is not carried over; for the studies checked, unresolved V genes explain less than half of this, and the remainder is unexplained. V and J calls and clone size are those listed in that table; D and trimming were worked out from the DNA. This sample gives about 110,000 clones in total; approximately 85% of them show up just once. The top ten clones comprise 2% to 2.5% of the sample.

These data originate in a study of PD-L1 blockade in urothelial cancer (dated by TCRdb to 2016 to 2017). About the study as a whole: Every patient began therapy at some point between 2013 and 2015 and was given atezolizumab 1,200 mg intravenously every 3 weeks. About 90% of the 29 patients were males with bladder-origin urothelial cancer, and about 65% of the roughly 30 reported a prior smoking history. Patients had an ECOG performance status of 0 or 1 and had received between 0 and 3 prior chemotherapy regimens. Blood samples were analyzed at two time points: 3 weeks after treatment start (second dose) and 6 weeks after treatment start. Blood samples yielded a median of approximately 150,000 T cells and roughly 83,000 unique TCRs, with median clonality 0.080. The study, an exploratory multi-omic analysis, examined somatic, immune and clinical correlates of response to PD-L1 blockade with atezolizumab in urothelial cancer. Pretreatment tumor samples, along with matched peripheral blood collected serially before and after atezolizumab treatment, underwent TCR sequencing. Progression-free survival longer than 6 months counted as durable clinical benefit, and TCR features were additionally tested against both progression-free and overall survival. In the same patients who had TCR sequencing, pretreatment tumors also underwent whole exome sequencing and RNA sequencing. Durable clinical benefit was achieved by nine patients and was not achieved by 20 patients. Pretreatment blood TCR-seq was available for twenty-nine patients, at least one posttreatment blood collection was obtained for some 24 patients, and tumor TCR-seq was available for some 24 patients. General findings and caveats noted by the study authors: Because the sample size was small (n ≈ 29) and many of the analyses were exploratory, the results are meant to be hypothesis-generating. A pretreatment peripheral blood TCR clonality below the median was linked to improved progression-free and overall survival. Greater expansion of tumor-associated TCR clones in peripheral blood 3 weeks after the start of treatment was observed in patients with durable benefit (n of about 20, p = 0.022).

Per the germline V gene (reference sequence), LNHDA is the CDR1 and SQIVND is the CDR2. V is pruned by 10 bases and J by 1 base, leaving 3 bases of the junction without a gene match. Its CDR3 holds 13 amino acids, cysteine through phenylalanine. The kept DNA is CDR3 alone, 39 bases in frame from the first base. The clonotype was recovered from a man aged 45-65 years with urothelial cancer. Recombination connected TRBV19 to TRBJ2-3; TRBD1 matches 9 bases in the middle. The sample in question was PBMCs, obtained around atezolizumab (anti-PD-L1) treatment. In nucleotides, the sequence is TGTGCCACCCGGGACAGGGGCACAGATACGCAGTATTTT. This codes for CATRDRGTDTQYF.